Following are 18 T cell receptor beta chains from one sample sequenced in a study of EBV T-cell therapy then PD-1 blockade in nasopharyngeal carcinoma. No antigens are known for them. The treatment: AdE1-LMPpoly-expanded autologous EBV-specific T-cell therapy followed by anti-PD-1 nivolumab. TCRdb's copy holds only in-frame clones and misses some; the assay was immunoSEQ multiplex PCR. The sample includes roughly 15,000 clones, around 80% of them seen just once. Source: CD8+ T cells from blood, taken around day 100 from a patient whose treatment included autologous EBV-specific T cells and nivolumab. The receptors were sampled from a man in his forties or fifties with nasopharyngeal carcinoma.

V and J are TRBV13 and TRBJ1-1; 8 bases are a match to TRBD1. Looked up from germline, CDR1 is PRHDT and CDR2 is FYEKMQ (reference sequence). Germline trimming cut 3 bases from V and 3 bases from J; bases unmatched to any gene: 6. CDR3 length equals 15 residues. The DNA of the CDR3 is TGTGCCAGCAGCTTCAGGGGGCGCGGGTACACTGAAGCTTTCTTT. Encoded protein: CASSFRGRGYTEAFF.

This chain uses TRBV27 with TRBJ1-5; TRBD1 might be the D (6 bases). Germline V CDR1 and CDR2: MNHEY, SMNVEV (reference sequence). Trimming removed 5 bases at V and 3 bases at J, with 14 bases between. The CDR3 is 15 amino acids. In DNA, the CDR3 is TGTGCCAGCAGTCCCGCTCAGGGGATCAATCAGCCCCAGCATTTT. Amino acids: CASSPAQGINQPQHF.

CDR3 coding DNA: TGTGCCAGCAGTTTTTCGGCAGGGGGACGCGAAGAGACCCAGTACTTC. It is translated as CASSFSAGGREETQYF. The chain has TRBV27 and TRBJ2-5, with 7 positions matching TRBD1. V shed 3 bases and J 3 bases; nucleotides not matched to a gene: 10. The CDR3 is 16 amino acids. Germline-derived CDR1 and CDR2 are MNHEY and SMNVEV (reference sequence).

This clone has more than one count but fewer than ten. The chain uses TRBV6-4 and TRBJ2-2; 10 positions agree with TRBD1. This CDR3 comprises 17 residues. Germline V CDR1 and CDR2: MRHNA, SNTAGT. Unmatched junction bases numbered 12, after V lost 8 bases and J lost 3 bases. The CDR3: CASGPAAGTGDTGELFF. CDR3 bases: TGTGCCAGCGGCCCTGCTGCCGGGACAGGGGACACCGGGGAGCTGTTTTTT.

The chain couples TRBV9 to TRBJ1-4, with D possibly matching TRBD1 (6 bases). The V end lost 3 bases, the J end lost 0 bases, and 12 bases lay between the germline ends. CDR3 length equals 16 residues. Germline CDR1 reads SGDLS; CDR2 reads YYNGEE. This chain's CDR3 is CASSAGQQTTNEKLFF. The CDR3 DNA is TGTGCCAGCAGCGCCGGACAGCAAACAACTAATGAAAAACTGTTTTTT.

The chain recombines TRBV4-3 with TRBJ2-1; 11 nucleotides match TRBD2. The CDR3 loop spans 16 amino acids. Unmatched junction bases numbered 9, after V lost 3 bases and J lost 8 bases. The germline CDR1 and CDR2 sequences are LGHNA and YSLEER. The CDR3 loop reads CASSQEIAGGFDEQFF. The CDR3 bases are TGCGCCAGCAGCCAGGAGATAGCGGGGGGGTTCGATGAGCAGTTCTTC.

J is TRBJ1-1 and V is TRBV6-1; perhaps TRBD1 as D (5 bases). CDR1 and CDR2 from the germline V gene are MNHNS and SASEGT. V was trimmed by 3 bases and J by 1 base, leaving 6 bases between them. CDR3 length: 13 residues. The CDR3 sequence is CASSDRENTEAFF. In DNA, the CDR3 is TGTGCCAGCAGTGACAGGGAGAACACTGAAGCTTTCTTT.

This chain uses TRBV28 with TRBJ1-6; D gene unclear. The germline V gene has CDR1 MDHEN and CDR2 SYDVKM. V was pared by 2 bases and J by 9 bases, with 11 bases between. This CDR3 region has 14 residues. This CDR3 is CASSLVGLTSPLHF. Here the CDR3 DNA reads TGTGCCAGCAGTTTAGTCGGGTTAACTTCACCCCTCCACTTT.

The chain has TRBV7-9 and TRBJ2-3, with D hard to call. The ends were cut back, 5 bases at V and 6 bases at J, with 9 bases in the middle. Germline values: CDR1 SEHNR, CDR2 FQNEAQ (reference sequence). The CDR3 has 12 residues. The CDR3 is CASSPTSDTQYF. Written as DNA, the CDR3 is TGTGCCAGCAGCCCCACCTCGGATACGCAGTATTTT.

The J gene is TRBJ1-5, the V gene TRBV10-3, with a possible D match to TRBD1 (5 bases). V dropped 3 bases and J dropped 2 bases, with 14 bases sitting between them. The CDR3 runs 16 residues. Germline V CDR1 and CDR2: ENHRY, SYGVKD. CDR3 in DNA: TGTGCCATCAGTGACGGCGGGGGGTATGGCAATCAGCCCCAGCATTTT. Amino acid sequence: CAISDGGGYGNQPQHF.

This chain joins TRBV9 and TRBJ2-5, with a possible D match to TRBD1 (6 bases). The V gene lost 4 bases and the J gene lost 4 bases, with 11 bases spanning the gap. This CDR3 is 13 amino acids long. Germline values: CDR1 SGDLS, CDR2 YYNGEE. CDR3 bases: TGTGCCAGCAGCCTTACAGGGATAGAGACCCAGTACTTC. Amino acids: CASSLTGIETQYF.

This chain connects TRBV7-8 to TRBJ2-3; possible D gene TRBD1, 6 bases. V was trimmed by 1 base and J by 0 bases, leaving 8 bases between them. The V gene's germline CDR1 is SGHVS and CDR2 FQNEAQ. The CDR3 spans 15 residues. CDR3 region: CASSLVDSSTDTQYF. CDR3 sequence (DNA): TGTGCCAGCAGCTTAGTGGACAGTAGCACAGATACGCAGTATTTT.

V and J are TRBV4-3 and TRBJ2-7; D unclear. CDR3 length: 13 amino acids. V was pared by 0 bases and J by 2 bases, with 5 bases between. Germline V gives CDR1 LGHNA, CDR2 YSLEER. CDR3 protein: CASSQDGTYEQYF. CDR3 nucleotide sequence: TGCGCCAGCAGCCAAGACGGTACCTACGAGCAGTACTTC.

This rearrangement joins TRBV2 to TRBJ1-5; D is unresolved. Germline CDR1 is SNHLY and CDR2 is FYNNEI. This CDR3 has 15 amino acids. Trimming left V 3 bases short and J 2 bases short, with 11 bases between. DNA for the CDR3: TGTGCCAGCAGTGAGACGGGTTGGGGCAATCAGCCCCAGCATTTT. It yields the protein CASSETGWGNQPQHF.

The chain recombines TRBV24-1 with TRBJ1-2; maybe TRBD1 (5 bases). There are 16 residues in the CDR3. CDR1 is KGHDR, CDR2 SFDVKD, per germline. Between the trimmed V and J ends, which lost 2 bases and 8 bases, there was a span of 20 bases. CDR3 loop: CATSDSFIGAEEGYTF. CDR3 nucleotides: TGTGCCACCAGTGATTCCTTCATAGGGGCAGAAGAAGGCTACACCTTC.

CDR3: CASSLYNRGGNTIYF. The CDR3 nucleotides are TGTGCCAGCAGCTTATATAACAGGGGAGGAAACACCATATATTTT. This chain links TRBV7-2 with TRBJ1-3; TRBD1 matches at 7 bases. The CDR3 consists of 15 residues. J lost 4 bases, V lost 2 bases, and 5 bases had no gene match. CDR1 and CDR2 from the germline V gene are SGHTA and FQGNSA.

The rearrangement joins TRBV3-1 (or the pseudogene TRBV3-2) to TRBJ2-3, with 12 bases identical to TRBD2. The CDR3 runs 20 residues. The ends lost 3 bases at V and 2 bases at J; junction bases unmatched: 15. Germline CDR1 LGHDT, CDR2 YNNKEL (reference sequence). The CDR3 protein is CASSQRLAGGPVLDTDTQYF. CDR3 DNA: TGTGCCAGCAGCCAGAGGCTAGCGGGGGGGCCGGTTTTGGACACAGATACGCAGTATTTT.

This chain uses TRBV6-4 with TRBJ2-3; a possible D gene is TRBD2 (6 bases). The CDR3 is 14 amino acids. V shed 0 bases and J shed 3 bases, with 7 bases lying between them. Germline-derived CDR1 and CDR2 are MRHNA and SNTAGT. The CDR3 DNA reads TGTGCCAGCAGTGACTCGGAGGGAACAGATACGCAGTATTTT. Translated, it gives CASSDSEGTDTQYF.